This T cell receptor beta chain was sequenced during a study of blood T cell repertoires in COVID-19. Germline trimming cut 4 bases from V and 9 bases from J; bases unmatched to any gene: 2. This CDR3 is built from 13 residues. Per the authors' pipeline: Reference gene primer amplification yielded estimated nucleated cell counts. TCRdb keeps only in-frame clones here, not all; method: immunoSEQ multiplex PCR. Clone size and the V and J calls come from that table; the DNA yielded D and trimming. Here the sample spans 150,000 to 200,000 clones, roughly 79% being singletons. This TCR derives from a woman between 65 and 79 years old with acute or convalescent COVID-19. Sequencing used peripheral blood. The chain joins TRBV23-1 to TRBJ1-6, with 8 bases matching TRBD1. TRBV23-1 falls under the ORF class, with uncertain function. CDR3 sequence (DNA): TGCGCCAGCAGTCGGACAGGGCGTTCACCCCTCCACTTT. It specifies CASSRTGRSPLHF.